Given below is one TCR beta chain in context. Original data processing: The authors estimated nucleated cell counts from reference gene primer amplification. Assay: immunoSEQ multiplex PCR; the TCRdb copy retains only in-frame clones and omits some. V and J calls and clone size come straight from that table; D and trimming were deduced from the DNA. This sample has about 77,000 clones, with about 80% found just once. The data are from a study of blood T cell repertoires in COVID-19. Study-level background: Specimens from acute and convalescent COVID-19 originated in the United States, Italy and Spain. PBMCs, B-cell-depleted T cells, or T cells provided the cDNA or gDNA that made up the material.

The CDR3 totals 16 residues. Germline lookup yields CDR1 SGHDN and CDR2 FVKESK. V dropped 4 bases and J dropped 5; count of bases not matched to a gene: 9. Material: peripheral blood. The receptor comes from a woman between 65 and 79 years old with acute or convalescent COVID-19. The chain recombines TRBV14 with TRBJ2-2; 8 bases are a match to TRBD1. CDR3 amino acids: CASSRQGAGLTGELFF. In DNA form, the CDR3 reads TGTGCCAGCAGCCGCCAGGGGGCGGGGCTAACCGGGGAGCTGTTTTTT.